Given below is one TCR beta chain in context. The record originates from a study of OX40 agonist ivuxolimab in advanced cancers. Study context: Every 2 weeks, patients received ivuxolimab intravenously, dosed at 0.01 to 10 mg/kg. Partial responses, seen in three patients, involved one hepatocellular carcinoma and two cutaneous melanomas.

The CDR3 extends over 17 amino acids. From germline, CDR1 is MDHEN and CDR2 SYDVKM. The V gene end was trimmed by 6 bases and the J gene end by 0 bases; junction bases not matched to a gene: 10. TCRdb's table, derived via immunoSEQ multiplex PCR, lists solely in-frame clones and lacks some. Of 65,000 to 75,000 clones listed, approximately 84% are singletons. Material: CD4+ or CD8+ T cells sorted from blood, obtained in a trial of the OX40 agonist ivuxolimab. The receptor comes from an adult with an advanced solid tumor such as melanoma, head and neck, liver or kidney cancer. The chain combines TRBV28 with TRBJ1-4; 7 positions match TRBD1. In DNA, the CDR3 is TGTGCCAGCAGGCGAGGAGGGGGCGCTTCAACTAATGAAAAACTGTTTTTT. Translation: CASRRGGGASTNEKLFF. Combining the CDR3 with reference TRBV28 and TRBJ1-4 gives the whole variable domain DVKVTQSSRYLVKRTGEKVFLECVQDMDHENMFWYRQDPGLGLRLIYFSYDVKMKEKGDIPEGYSVSREKKERFSLILESASTNQTSMYLCASRRGGGASTNEKLFFGSGTQLSVL.